The 18 T cell receptor beta chains below come from one sample, sequenced in a study of CD8+ T cells in alopecia areata. RNA was isolated and reverse transcribed to cDNA, the sequencing template. The method was immunoSEQ multiplex PCR; TCRdb's version includes in-frame clones alone and lacks a portion of them. Of 90,000 to 150,000 clones listed, more than 40% were seen once; the top ten hold roughly 0.5%. As for treatment: oral pan-JAK inhibitor, 5-10 mg twice daily. Here the sequenced sample was CD4+ T cells sorted from blood, taken at week 4, from a patient treated with tofacitinib. All receptors derive from a human donor with alopecia areata.

J is TRBJ2-7 and V is TRBV29-1; the match to TRBD1 covers 11 bases. The CDR3 has 15 amino acids. V shed 4 bases and J 7 bases; nucleotides not matched to a gene: 12. Germline V gene sequence: CDR1 SQVTM, CDR2 ANQGSEA. The CDR3 here is CSVVGPGQGDGEQYF. The DNA for the CDR3 is TGCAGCGTTGTAGGGCCGGGACAGGGGGATGGGGAGCAGTACTTC.

Of note for this clone: Germline and junction disagree at one end, which may indicate a read error. V gene TRBV4-1 combines with J gene TRBJ1-3; D gene uncertain. Germline V CDR1 and CDR2: MGHRA, YSYEKL. The CDR3 has 13 amino acids. For the CDR3, the DNA is TGCGCCAGCAGCCAAGTCGGTTTGAGACACCCCTCGTTT. It codes for CASSQVGLRHPSF.

The table lists this clone with a count of one. V usage is TRBV29-1 and J usage is TRBJ2-3, with 11 positions matching TRBD2. Trimming at V came to 4 bases and at J to 2 bases, leaving 5 bases not matched to a gene. The V gene's germline CDR1 is SQVTM and CDR2 ANQGSEA. There are 15 residues in the CDR3. The CDR3 DNA is TGCAGCGTTGTAGTAGCGGGGGGGCCCACAGATACGCAGTATTTT. Amino acids: CSVVVAGGPTDTQYF.

As for this clone: Other DNA variants within this sample encode the same CDR3. As DNA, the CDR3 is TGCGCCAGCAGCTTGGGTAGGGGGACTAATGAAAAACTGTTTTTT. Protein sequence: CASSLGRGTNEKLFF. This rearrangement joins TRBV5-1 to TRBJ1-4; TRBD1 might be the D (6 bases). This CDR3 is 15 amino acids long. Between the trimmed V and J ends, which lost 0 bases and 2 bases, there was a span of 8 bases. Germline V gene sequence: CDR1 SGHRS, CDR2 YFSETQ.

The chain uses TRBV18 and TRBJ2-4; 8 bases line up with TRBD1. Germline V lookup: CDR1 KGHSH, CDR2 LQKENI. After removal of 0 bases from V and 7 bases from J, the junction contained 5 bases not matched to a gene. This CDR3 is built from 15 residues. This CDR3 reads CASSPPTGVSNIQYF. The CDR3, as DNA: TGTGCCAGCTCACCACCGACAGGGGTATCGAACATTCAGTACTTC.

The rearrangement uses TRBV7-2 and TRBJ2-5, with 13 bases aligning to TRBD2. The CDR3 length is 15 residues. V was clipped by 5 bases and J by 4 bases; unmatched bases: 4. Germline lookup yields CDR1 SGHTA and CDR2 FQGNSA. The CDR3 DNA follows: TGTGCCAGCAGCCGCCGACTAGCGGGAGGAGAGACCCAGTACTTC. It is translated as CASSRRLAGGETQYF.

The rearrangement joins TRBV9 to TRBJ2-5; 7 nucleotides line up with TRBD2. The V segment lost 4 bases and the J segment 0 bases; nucleotides outside the gene matches: 3. The CDR3 loop spans 14 amino acids. Germline values: CDR1 SGDLS, CDR2 YYNGEE. CDR3 bases: TGTGCCAGCAGCTCGGGACTAAACCAAGAGACCCAGTACTTC. Amino acid sequence: CASSSGLNQETQYF.

This clone appeared a few times. The J gene is TRBJ1-1, the V gene TRBV5-1; no definite D call. This CDR3 has 15 amino acids. Germline-derived CDR1 and CDR2 are SGHRS and YFSETQ. Trimming took 0 bases from V and 5 from J, leaving 14 bases between them. In nucleotides, the CDR3 is TGCGCCAGCAGCTTGGAGGCAGGAAGTTGGACTGAAGCTTTCTTT. It is translated as CASSLEAGSWTEAFF.

In DNA, the CDR3 is TGTGCCTGGAGTGTAGGGACCGCTAGGACGGCCGGGGAGCTGTTTTTT. It specifies CAWSVGTARTAGELFF. This rearrangement joins TRBV30 to TRBJ2-2; D is tentatively TRBD1 or TRBD2 (5 bases each). The CDR3 runs 16 residues. CDR1 is GTSNPN and CDR2 is SVGIG in the germline V gene (reference sequence). The V end was cut by 0 bases, the J end by 6 bases, with 17 bases between.

CDR3 loop: CASSLAGPGNQPQHF. The CDR3 DNA is TGTGCCAGCAGCTTAGCTGGGCCAGGCAATCAGCCCCAGCATTTT. The gene calls are TRBV7-9 and TRBJ1-5; D not resolved. Germline V gene sequence: CDR1 SEHNR, CDR2 FQNEAQ (reference sequence). The CDR3 consists of 15 residues. The germline V and J ends were trimmed by 0 bases and 2 bases, with 8 bases remaining between them.

This clone was seen a handful of times. The chain recombines TRBV10-2 with TRBJ2-7, with D uncertain. The germline V and J ends were trimmed by 0 bases and 4 bases, with 1 base remaining between them. CDR3 length equals 11 residues. Germline CDR1 is WSHSY and CDR2 is SAAADI. This CDR3 reads CASSESYEQYF. The CDR3 bases are TGCGCCAGCAGTGAGTCATACGAGCAGTACTTC.

The chain joins TRBV29-1 to TRBJ1-1; 7 bases fit TRBD1. Germline V CDR1 and CDR2: SQVTM, ANQGSEA. V trimming: 4 bases; J trimming: 5 bases; junction bases outside the gene matches: 4. The CDR3 is 12 residues long. As DNA, the CDR3 is TGCAGCGTTGTGACAGGGAGTACTGAAGCTTTCTTT. Encoded protein: CSVVTGSTEAFF.

The chain has TRBV6-4 and TRBJ1-2; a possible D gene is TRBD1 (5 bases). V was clipped by 8 bases and J by 8 bases, with 15 bases between them. The CDR3 contains 12 residues. Germline CDR1 MRHNA, CDR2 SNTAGT. Here the CDR3 DNA reads TGTGCCAGCCGGGTCCAGGGAGTCGGCTACACCTTC. Translation gives CASRVQGVGYTF.

The rearrangement joins TRBV5-1 to TRBJ1-4, with TRBD1 as a possible D gene (5 bases). From germline, CDR1 is SGHRS and CDR2 YFSETQ. CDR3 size: 14 residues. Trimming removed 0 bases at V and 8 bases at J, with 11 bases between. The CDR3 DNA reads as TGCGCCAGCAGCTTGGCCCCGACAGAAGAAAAACTGTTTTTT. This codes for CASSLAPTEEKLFF.

The rearrangement joins TRBV30 to TRBJ1-2; D uncertain. Germline V CDR1 and CDR2: GTSNPN, SVGIG (reference sequence). This CDR3 is built from 13 residues. Trimming pared 3 bases from V and 4 bases from J, leaving 12 bases between. The CDR3 sequence: CAWRFGRTYGYTF. The CDR3 nucleotides are TGTGCCTGGAGATTCGGGCGGACCTATGGCTACACCTTC.

This clone appeared many times. This sequence joins TRBV2 and TRBJ2-7; weak D call: TRBD2 (5 bases). CDR3 length equals 13 residues. V was shortened by 2 bases and J by 3 bases, with 8 bases between the two germline ends. The V gene's germline CDR1 is SNHLY and CDR2 FYNNEI. The CDR3 loop is CASSERGSYEQYF. The CDR3 region has the DNA TGTGCCAGCAGTGAACGGGGAAGCTACGAGCAGTACTTC. The variable domain in full, completed from reference TRBV2 and TRBJ2-7, reads EPEVTQTPSHQVTQMGQEVILRCVPISNHLYFYWYRQILGQKVEFLVSFYNNEISEKSEIFDDQFSVERPDGSNFTLKIRSTKLEDSAMYFCASSERGSYEQYFGPGTRLTVT.

The chain uses TRBV6-1 and TRBJ1-1, with 9 bases that match TRBD1. The CDR3 is 14 residues long. Germline values: CDR1 MNHNS, CDR2 SASEGT. With 6 bases clipped from V and 3 bases from J, the junction kept 5 bases outside the gene matches. The DNA for the CDR3 is TGTGCCAGCAGATCCGGGACAGGGCACACTGAAGCTTTCTTT. Protein product: CASRSGTGHTEAFF.

The chain has TRBV5-1 and TRBJ1-1; possibly TRBD1 for D (6 bases). The germline gives CDR1 SGHRS, CDR2 YFSETQ. V was clipped by 4 bases and J by 6 bases, with 19 bases between them. The CDR3 sequence is 15 residues long. The CDR3 DNA reads TGCGCCAGCAGCGCCCAGACAGGCTCTCACCCTGAAGCTTTCTTT. As protein: CASSAQTGSHPEAFF.